This TCR beta chain emerged from a study of spatial heterogeneity in lung cancer. Across the study: Untreated early-stage non-small cell lung cancer patients, roughly 72 in total, were the donors. Each time, sequencing found more beta-chain sequences than alpha-chain sequences.

Individual TCR cDNA molecules each bore their own unique molecular identifier. MiXCR was run by TCRdb on the 5' RACE reads, yielding one entry per CDR3 protein. The repertoire has 35,000 to 50,000 distinct CDR3 sequences, 20% to 25% of them found once; the top ten carry approximately 6.8%. The CDR3 is 11 residues long. Time point here: blood at routine non-recurrence follow-up after resection. The chain carries TRBV21-1 and TRBJ2-7. TRBV21-1 is reported as a pseudogene. The sequence derives from a female donor with early-stage non-small cell lung cancer. Material: PBMCs, obtained at follow-up. CDR3 coding DNA: TGTGCCAGCAGCAAATACACCCGAAAGCACGTC. It encodes CASSKYTRKHV.